One sample yielded the 8 T cell receptor beta chains listed below, sequenced in a study of early T cells in non-severe SARS-CoV-2 infection. TCRdb recomputed calls from the 5' RACE reads with MiXCR, one row per CDR3 protein. There are approximately 80,000 distinct CDR3 sequences in the sample; about 11% occur only once, and more than 10% lies in the top ten. Sequenced material: whole blood, taken at baseline. These TCRs come from an adult who was a healthcare worker with PCR-confirmed SARS-CoV-2 infection or an uninfected control (not recorded which).

The chain uses TRBV4-3 and TRBJ2-3, with D unresolved. The CDR3 loop spans 13 amino acids. The V gene lost 5 bases and the J gene lost 6 bases, with 12 bases spanning the gap. Per the germline V gene, CDR1 is LGHNA and CDR2 is YSLEER. This CDR3 reads CASSIGWSDTQYF. CDR3 nucleotides: TGCGCCAGCAGCATCGGGTGGTCGGATACGCAGTATTTT.

The chain couples TRBV20-1 to TRBJ1-1; D unresolved. Germline CDR1 DFQATT, CDR2 SNEGSKA (reference sequence). The V end lost 0 bases, the J end lost 1 base, and 12 bases lay between the germline ends. The CDR3 contains 15 residues. The CDR3 coding sequence is TGCAGTGCTAGAGAGGCGGGTCGAAGGAACACTGAAGCTTTCTTT. The encoded protein is CSAREAGRRNTEAFF.

The chain couples TRBV10-3 to TRBJ2-3; D perhaps matches TRBD2 (5 bases). The V gene lost 8 bases and the J gene lost 1 base, with 10 bases spanning the gap. Per germline, CDR1 ENHRY and CDR2 SYGVKD. The CDR3 runs to 13 residues. The CDR3 sequence is CAIYEGGTDTQYF. CDR3 sequence (DNA): TGTGCCATCTACGAGGGCGGCACAGATACGCAGTATTTT.

Ten or more counts support this clonotype. The chain recombines TRBV7-6 with TRBJ1-6, with 11 bases lining up with TRBD1. The V and J ends lost 5 bases and 10 bases, in that order; junction bases with no gene match: 7. Germline V lookup: CDR1 SGHVS, CDR2 FNYEAQ. The CDR3 extends over 15 amino acids. CDR3 DNA sequence: TGTGCCAGCAGCCCTGGACAGGGGGCAGGATCACCCCTCCACTTT. Its translation is CASSPGQGAGSPLHF.

The chain has TRBV7-9 and TRBJ1-1; no clear D. CDR3 length: 14 amino acids. CDR1 and CDR2 from the germline V gene are SEHNR and FQNEAQ (reference sequence). Deletions cut 5 bases from V and 1 base from J, with 11 bases between. The CDR3 nucleotides are TGTGCCAGCAGCAGTCCTGAGGCGAACACTGAAGCTTTCTTT. Encoded protein: CASSSPEANTEAFF.

This clonotype has ten or more counts. The CDR3 coding sequence is TGTGCCAGCAGTACAGGGGAGGTTTGGGGACCCCTCCACTTT. Translating it yields CASSTGEVWGPLHF. The chain carries TRBV28 and TRBJ1-6, with 7 positions matching TRBD1. The germline V gene encodes CDR1 MDHEN and CDR2 SYDVKM. Losses at the gene ends were 5 bases for V and 12 bases for J; bases not matched to a gene: 10. The length of the CDR3 is 14 residues.

A few counts support this clonotype. The chain employs TRBV9 and TRBJ2-7, with D perhaps TRBD1 (6 bases). The CDR3 contains 13 residues. Trimming removed 3 bases at V and 7 bases at J, with 14 bases between. Germline V gene lookup returns CDR1 SGDLS and CDR2 YYNGEE. DNA for the CDR3: TGTGCCAGCAGCGCCGGGACAATGAGGGAGCAGTACTTC. Translating it yields CASSAGTMREQYF.

V usage is TRBV28 and J usage is TRBJ1-1; weak D call: TRBD1 (6 bases). The V end lost 8 bases, the J end lost 3 bases, and 13 bases lay between the germline ends. The CDR3 has 13 residues. Germline CDR1 is MDHEN and CDR2 is SYDVKM. The CDR3 protein is CASLTGFDTEAFF. CDR3 sequence (DNA): TGTGCCAGCCTAACAGGGTTCGACACTGAAGCTTTCTTT.